This T cell receptor beta chain was found in a study of cytomegalovirus exposure and HLA in healthy donors. About this clone itself: Antigen: not known.

General observations from the study: It has been reported that TCR beta sequences accurately predicted the HLA-A and HLA-B alleles of most subjects. Confirmation was obtained in vitro that a few CMV-associated chains are specific for CMV antigens.

Primers included in the PCR were 60 Vbeta and 13 Jbeta primers. Generated by immunoSEQ multiplex PCR, the TCRdb table keeps only in-frame clones and is missing some. This sample has roughly 150,000 clones, with 65% to 90% found just once. Sample: PBMCs. The clonotype comes from a woman aged 45-60 years in good health and CMV-seropositive.

CDR3 protein: CASSELRGYEQYF. The CDR3 DNA reads as TGCGCCAGCAGTGAGTTACGCGGCTACGAGCAGTACTTC. This rearrangement joins TRBV10-2 to TRBJ2-7; unclear D gene. Germline V CDR1 and CDR2: WSHSY, SAAADI. This CDR3 contains 13 residues. Trimming shortened V by 1 base and J by 3 bases, and 7 bases separated the two germline ends.